This is a list of T cell receptor beta chains from one sample in a study of immune characterization of retroperitoneal liposarcoma. TCRdb recomputed calls from the PCR reads with MiXCR, one row per CDR3 protein. The table includes approximately 10,000 distinct CDR3 sequences, about a quarter detected once. Sequenced input: tumor tissue. The receptors shown here come from a female donor with retroperitoneal liposarcoma. Each CDR3 is given with its conserved first and last residue. A D gene is named only where the DNA matches it firmly.

D,V,CDR3
TRBD2,TRBV7-2,CASSTLAVSYNEQFF
TRBD2,TRBV6-1,CASSEGLAVEQYF
TRBD1,TRBV7-2,CASSLVQGAPYLFGNVLTF
TRBD2,TRBV6-1,CASSWSKGGSVSEQFF
TRBD2,TRBV7-6,CASSLASSGGEEQYF
-,TRBV11-2,CASSPSFRADTQYF
TRBD2,TRBV25-1,CASSEQEGTSGVNEQFF
TRBD1,TRBV7-6,CASSTGGLSYEQFF
TRBD1,TRBV6-1,CASSGSDRAVYGYTF
-,TRBV7-2,CASSWGGEQYF
TRBD2,TRBV24-1,CATTIAGGRNEQFF
TRBD1,TRBV6-4,CASSDSTGGYNEQYF
TRBD2,TRBV6-1,CASGIRLAGGREQYF
-,TRBV7-6,CASSAGQTGELFF
TRBD2,TRBV7-6,CASSYGLAGQETQFF
TRBD2,TRBV7-2,CASSSSGSRETQFF
TRBD1,TRBV12-3/TRBV12-4,CASSPTSYQGASEQYF